This is a list of T cell receptor beta chains from one sample in a study of early T cells in non-severe SARS-CoV-2 infection. TCRdb independently ran MiXCR on the 5' RACE reads; one entry per CDR3 protein. The sample holds some 30,000 distinct CDR3 sequences, around 7% seen once. Sequencing used whole blood. These receptors all come from an adult who was a healthcare worker with PCR-confirmed SARS-CoV-2 infection or an uninfected control (not recorded which). Each CDR3 is given with its conserved first and last residue. A D gene is named only where the DNA matches it firmly. Not all rows give a size; the values are once, few, many and, for expanded clones, a class.

J | size | V | D | length | CDR3 | DNA
TRBJ2-5 | many | TRBV5-1 | TRBD1 | 15 | CASSRTGQSQETQYF | TGCGCCAGCAGCAGGACAGGACAGAGCCAAGAGACCCAGTACTTC
TRBJ2-1 | - | TRBV9 | - | 15 | CASCRDPLSYNEQFF | TGTGCCAGTTGCCGGGACCCGCTCTCCTACAATGAGCAGTTCTTC
TRBJ2-3 | many | TRBV9 | TRBD2 | 15 | CASSSSGGITDTQYF | TGTGCCAGCAGCTCTAGCGGGGGGATCACAGATACGCAGTATTTT
TRBJ2-2 | - | TRBV9 | TRBD2 | 16 | CASSGSGRGGTGELFF | TGTGCCAGCAGCGGTAGCGGGAGGGGCGGCACCGGGGAGCTGTTTTTT
TRBJ2-6 | many | TRBV19 | - | 15 | CASSPVTGGANVLTF | TGTGCCAGTAGCCCCGTGACGGGTGGGGCCAACGTCCTGACTTTC
TRBJ1-5 | many | TRBV30 | TRBD1 | 17 | CAWRPGQGGSSNQPQHF | TGTGCCTGGAGGCCGGGACAGGGTGGTAGTAGCAATCAGCCCCAGCATTTT
TRBJ2-5 | few | TRBV11-1 | - | 14 | CASSLATHQETQYF | TGTGCCAGCAGCTTAGCGACACACCAAGAGACCCAGTACTTC
TRBJ1-3 | - | TRBV19 | - | 14 | CASNQANSGNTIYF | TGTGCCAGCAACCAGGCGAACTCTGGAAACACCATATATTTT
TRBJ2-3 | many | TRBV7-8 | TRBD2 | 18 | CASRKLAGGLVGTDTQYF | TGTGCCAGCAGGAAACTAGCGGGAGGCCTCGTTGGGACAGATACGCAGTATTTT
TRBJ1-6 | many | TRBV2 | - | 14 | CASAGQPPNSPLHF | TGTGCCAGCGCAGGACAGCCGCCAAATTCACCCCTCCACTTT
TRBJ2-5 | few | TRBV29-1 | - | 15 | CSVEEGPGKSETQYF | TGCAGCGTTGAAGAAGGACCAGGGAAGTCGGAGACCCAGTACTTC
TRBJ2-5 | - | TRBV20-1 | TRBD2 | 17 | CSARVPPGAGAGETQYF | TGCAGTGCTAGAGTACCCCCGGGAGCGGGAGCAGGAGAGACCCAGTACTTC
TRBJ1-4 | many | TRBV20-1 | - | 15 | CSAIQGAGTNEKLFF | TGCAGTGCTATTCAAGGAGCAGGAACTAATGAAAAACTGTTTTTT
TRBJ2-5 | many | TRBV11-2 | - | 15 | CASSLRQGGGETQYF | TGTGCCAGCAGCTTACGGCAGGGAGGGGGAGAGACCCAGTACTTC
TRBJ1-2 | - | TRBV28 | TRBD1 | 16 | CASLGRGGQGVYGYTF | TGTGCCAGCTTAGGGAGGGGAGGACAGGGTGTCTATGGCTACACCTTC
TRBJ1-1 | many | TRBV5-4 | TRBD1 | 15 | CASSLSQGLNTEAFF | TGTGCCAGCAGCTTATCACAGGGGCTGAACACTGAAGCTTTCTTT
TRBJ2-7 | many | TRBV6-2/TRBV6-3 | - | 13 | CASSQDRSYEQYF | TGTGCCAGCAGCCAGGACCGCTCCTACGAGCAGTACTTC
TRBJ2-5 | many | TRBV30 | TRBD1 | 14 | CAWSDGDRTETQYF | TGTGCCTGGAGTGACGGGGACAGGACAGAGACCCAGTACTTC
TRBJ1-5 | few | TRBV6-2/TRBV6-3 | - | 16 | CAIARIPGPQGQPQHF | TGTGCCATCGCTAGGATTCCAGGACCCCAAGGTCAGCCCCAGCATTTT
TRBJ1-5 | few | TRBV7-9 | - | 15 | CASSYDSNSNQPQHF | TGTGCCAGCAGCTATGACAGTAATAGCAATCAGCCCCAGCATTTT
TRBJ1-1 | many | TRBV6-1 | - | 13 | CASLGRSNTEAFF | TGTGCCAGCCTGGGACGGTCGAACACTGAAGCTTTCTTT
TRBJ1-1 | many | TRBV10-3 | - | 12 | CAIKQLNTEAFF | TGTGCCATCAAGCAGCTTAACACTGAAGCTTTCTTT